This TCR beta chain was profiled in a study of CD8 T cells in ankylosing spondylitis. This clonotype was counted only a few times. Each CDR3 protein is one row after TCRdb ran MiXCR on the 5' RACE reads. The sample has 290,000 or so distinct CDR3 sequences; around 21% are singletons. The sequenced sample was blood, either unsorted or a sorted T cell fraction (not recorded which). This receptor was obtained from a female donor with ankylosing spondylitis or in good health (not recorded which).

In DNA, the CDR3 is TGTGCCAGCAGCTTAGCGGGGGCTTATACGCAGTATTTT. It codes for CASSLAGAYTQYF. The chain employs TRBV7-2 and TRBJ2-3; D is possibly TRBD1 (6 bases). V lost 0 bases and J lost 7, with 8 bases in between. Per the germline V gene, CDR1 is SGHTA and CDR2 is FQGNSA. CDR3 length: 13 amino acids.